What follows are 17 T cell receptor beta chains derived from one specimen sequenced in a study of T cell responses to AZD1222 COVID-19 vaccine. The data were produced by immunoSEQ multiplex PCR, yet TCRdb's version contains in-frame clones alone and is incomplete. The sample holds some 160,000 clones, around 90% seen once. Sample: peripheral blood, taken on day 0 of AZD1222 vaccination. The source is an adult in good health.

This clone was detected only a few times. V and J are TRBV27 and TRBJ2-7, with no clear D. V lost 2 bases and J 3 bases, leaving 11 bases between the germline ends. Germline V lookup: CDR1 MNHEY, CDR2 SMNVEV (reference sequence). CDR3 length: 14 residues. The CDR3 nucleotides are TGTGCCAGCAGTTTAGGTCACAGAATCTACGAGCAGTACTTC. This gives the protein CASSLGHRIYEQYF.

In DNA, the CDR3 is TGTGCCAGCAGGATTACAGGGGGGAACACTGAAGCTTTCTTT. The encoded protein is CASRITGGNTEAFF. The V call is TRBV7-9, the J call TRBJ1-1, with 8 bases matching TRBD1. The CDR3 is 14 residues long. Losses at the gene ends were 6 bases for V and 1 base for J; bases not matched to a gene: 4. Germline assignment: CDR1 SEHNR and CDR2 FQNEAQ (reference sequence).

J is TRBJ2-2 and V is TRBV10-1; TRBD1 is a possible D gene (7 bases). CDR3 length: 13 residues. Germline V CDR1 and CDR2: WNHNN, SYGVQD (reference sequence). V was shortened by 9 bases and J by 5 bases, with 13 bases between the two germline ends. CDR3 in DNA: TGCGCCAGTCAGCAGGGGGGAACCGGGGAGCTGTTTTTT. Translated, it gives CASQQGGTGELFF.

The chain combines TRBV6-2 or TRBV6-3 with TRBJ2-1; TRBD2 is a possible D gene (6 bases). Between the trimmed V and J ends, which lost 5 bases and 7 bases, there was a span of 18 bases. Germline loops: CDR1 MNHEY, CDR2 SVGEGT. This CDR3 contains 15 residues. The CDR3 here is CASSHTGTGVNEQFF. In DNA, the CDR3 is TGTGCCAGCAGTCACACCGGGACTGGGGTGAATGAGCAGTTCTTC.

This chain links TRBV19 with TRBJ2-1, with 7 bases aligning to TRBD1. J was trimmed by 3 bases and V by 5 bases; bases with no gene match: 4. The V gene's germline CDR1 is LNHDA and CDR2 SQIVND (reference sequence). The CDR3 spans 14 residues. CDR3 bases: TGTGCCAGTAGTGCACGACAGGGCTACAATGAGCAGTTCTTC. As protein: CASSARQGYNEQFF.

This chain connects TRBV3-1 (or the pseudogene TRBV3-2) to TRBJ2-1; D is perhaps TRBD1 or TRBD2 (5 bases each). The CDR3 is made up of 15 amino acids. CDR1 and CDR2 (germline): LGHDT, YNNKEL (reference sequence). Deletions cut 1 base from V and 8 bases from J, with 15 bases between. The CDR3 nucleotides read TGTGCCAGCAGCCAAGGATTCAGAGGGGCCGATGAGCAGTTCTTC. Amino acids: CASSQGFRGADEQFF.

The chain combines TRBV10-3 with TRBJ1-5; D may be TRBD1 (6 bases). V lost 7 bases and J 7 bases, leaving 20 bases between the germline ends. The CDR3 is 15 amino acids. Germline CDR1 ENHRY, CDR2 SYGVKD. The CDR3 sequence is CAIISTPGEKQPQHF. The CDR3 coding sequence is TGTGCCATCATTTCGACCCCAGGGGAGAAGCAGCCCCAGCATTTT.

The chain combines TRBV30 with TRBJ1-2, with D maybe TRBD1 (6 bases). The CDR3 covers 12 residues. The germline V and J ends were trimmed by 4 bases and 8 bases, with 14 bases remaining between them. In germline, CDR1 is GTSNPN, CDR2 SVGIG (reference sequence). The CDR3 bases are TGTGCCTGGACCGCAAACAGGGACGGCTACACCTTC. Translated: CAWTANRDGYTF.

V gene TRBV27 combines with J gene TRBJ1-2; no definite D call. The CDR3 extends over 15 amino acids. The germline CDR1 and CDR2 sequences are MNHEY and SMNVEV (reference sequence). V lost 2 bases and J lost 9, with 19 bases in between. The CDR3 nucleotides read TGTGCCAGCAGTTTACAGCAAATTCCGCTAAGCAGCTACACCTTC. Its translation is CASSLQQIPLSSYTF.

The rearrangement uses TRBV12-3 or TRBV12-4 and TRBJ1-1; D uncertain. V lost 3 bases and J 1 base, leaving 6 bases between the germline ends. CDR3 length: 13 amino acids. The CDR3 region is CASSFDPNTEAFF. CDR3 in DNA: TGTGCCAGCAGTTTTGATCCGAACACTGAAGCTTTCTTT.

The chain joins TRBV9 to TRBJ1-3; 7 positions agree with TRBD1. The CDR3 is 16 residues long. The ends lost 0 bases at V and 2 bases at J; junction bases unmatched: 5. Per the germline V gene, CDR1 is SGDLS and CDR2 is YYNGEE. CDR3 sequence: CASSVAVRGAGNTIYF. CDR3 bases: TGTGCCAGCAGCGTAGCGGTCAGGGGGGCTGGAAACACCATATATTTT.

The V and J genes are TRBV2 and TRBJ1-5; TRBD1 agrees at 7 bases. V lost 8 bases, J lost 0 bases, and 4 bases stayed unmatched. This CDR3 has 14 residues. Germline-derived CDR1 and CDR2 are SNHLY and FYNNEI. In nucleotides, the CDR3 is TGTGCCAGCGGGGACAGTTATAGCAATCAGCCCCAGCATTTT. Translating gives CASGDSYSNQPQHF. The full variable domain, with the rest looked up from reference TRBV2 and TRBJ1-5, is EPEVTQTPSHQVTQMGQEVILRCVPISNHLYFYWYRQILGQKVEFLVSFYNNEISEKSEIFDDQFSVERPDGSNFTLKIRSTKLEDSAMYFCASGDSYSNQPQHFGDGTRLSIL.

The chain recombines TRBV6-1 with TRBJ1-2; D is unclear. Germline CDR1 is MNHNS and CDR2 is SASEGT. Trimming left V 0 bases short and J 2 bases short, with 7 bases between. The CDR3 contains 14 residues. The chain's CDR3 is CASSEAWLNYGYTF. CDR3 coding DNA: TGTGCCAGCAGTGAAGCATGGCTGAACTATGGCTACACCTTC.

The chain combines TRBV27 with TRBJ2-7; TRBD1 is a possible D gene (5 bases). There are 15 residues in the CDR3. V lost 2 bases, J lost 0 bases, and 11 bases lay in between. Germline CDR1 reads MNHEY; CDR2 reads SMNVEV (reference sequence). For the CDR3, the DNA is TGTGCCAGCAGTTTAAGGGCAGGGAACTCCTACGAGCAGTACTTC. Protein product: CASSLRAGNSYEQYF.

CDR3 coding DNA: TGTGCCAGCAGTTTATTCCGACAGGGCTGGCAGCCCCAGCATTTT. Protein sequence: CASSLFRQGWQPQHF. The rearrangement joins TRBV28 to TRBJ1-5, with 7 bases fitting TRBD1. Germline V gene data show CDR1 as MDHEN and CDR2 as SYDVKM. V was clipped by 1 base and J by 7 bases; unmatched bases: 7. The CDR3 spans 15 residues.

The rearrangement links TRBV4-1 to TRBJ1-1; D not certain. CDR3 length: 14 amino acids. Per germline, CDR1 MGHRA and CDR2 YSYEKL. The V end lost 0 bases, the J end lost 0 bases, and 5 bases lay between the germline ends. The CDR3 DNA reads as TGCGCCAGCAGCCAAGATGCGGTGAACACTGAAGCTTTCTTT. Its protein product is CASSQDAVNTEAFF.

This clone occurred once. CDR3: CASSPRDRGGNTIYF. CDR3 DNA: TGTGCCAGCAGCCCCCGGGACAGGGGCGGGAACACCATATATTTT. This rearrangement joins TRBV7-8 to TRBJ1-3, with 10 nucleotides matching TRBD1. Germline CDR1 reads SGHVS; CDR2 reads FQNEAQ. After removal of 5 bases from V and 7 bases from J, the junction contained 8 bases not matched to a gene. The CDR3 spans 15 residues.